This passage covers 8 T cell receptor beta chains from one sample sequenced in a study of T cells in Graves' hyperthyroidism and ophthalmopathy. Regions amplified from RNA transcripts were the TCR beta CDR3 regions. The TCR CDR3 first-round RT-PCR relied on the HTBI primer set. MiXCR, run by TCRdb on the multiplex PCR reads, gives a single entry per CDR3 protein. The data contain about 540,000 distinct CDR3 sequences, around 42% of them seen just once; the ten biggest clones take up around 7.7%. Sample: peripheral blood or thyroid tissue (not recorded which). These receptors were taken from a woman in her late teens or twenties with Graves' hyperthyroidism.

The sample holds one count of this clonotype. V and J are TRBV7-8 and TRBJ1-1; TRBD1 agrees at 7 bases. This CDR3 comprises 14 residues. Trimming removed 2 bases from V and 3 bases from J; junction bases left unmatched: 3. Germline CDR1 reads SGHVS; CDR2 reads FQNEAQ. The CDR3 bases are TGTGCCAGCAGCTTAAGACAGGGTCACACTGAAGCTTTCTTT. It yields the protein CASSLRQGHTEAFF. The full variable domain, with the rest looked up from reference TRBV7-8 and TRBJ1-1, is GAGVSQSPRYKVAKRGQDVALRCDPISGHVSLFWYQQALGQGPEFLTYFQNEAQLDKSGLPSDRFFAERPEGSVSTLKIQRTQQEDSAVYLCASSLRQGHTEAFFGQGTRLTVV.

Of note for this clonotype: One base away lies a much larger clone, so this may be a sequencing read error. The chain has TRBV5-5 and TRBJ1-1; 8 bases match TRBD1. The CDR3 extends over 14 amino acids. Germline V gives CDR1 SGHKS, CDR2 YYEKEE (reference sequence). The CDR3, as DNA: TGTGCCTGCAGTACGGACAGGGTCTACGGTGAAGCTTTCTTT. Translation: CACSTDRVYGEAFF.

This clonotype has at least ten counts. CDR3 bases: TGTGCCAGCAGCCAAGCCACTGAAGCTTTCTTT. Encoded protein: CASSQATEAFF. This rearrangement joins TRBV14 to TRBJ1-1; D is ambiguous. Trimming shortened V by 1 base and J by 4 bases, and 1 base separated the two germline ends. Per germline, CDR1 SGHDN and CDR2 FVKESK. The CDR3 is made up of 11 amino acids.

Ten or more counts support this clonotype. Here the CDR3 reads CSAMWGGTEAFF. CDR3 sequence (DNA): TGCAGTGCTATGTGGGGCGGCACTGAAGCTTTCTTT. V and J are TRBV20-1 and TRBJ1-1, with D tentatively TRBD1 (5 bases). Trimming stripped 4 bases from V and 4 bases from J, with 10 bases between. Germline-derived CDR1 and CDR2 are DFQATT and SNEGSKA (reference sequence). The CDR3 contains 12 residues.

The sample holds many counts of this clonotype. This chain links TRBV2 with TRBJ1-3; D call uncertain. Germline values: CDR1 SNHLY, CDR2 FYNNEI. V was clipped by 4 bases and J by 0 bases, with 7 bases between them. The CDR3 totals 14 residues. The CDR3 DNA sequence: TGTGCCAGCAGTGCTGAATACTCTGGAAACACCATATATTTT. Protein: CASSAEYSGNTIYF.

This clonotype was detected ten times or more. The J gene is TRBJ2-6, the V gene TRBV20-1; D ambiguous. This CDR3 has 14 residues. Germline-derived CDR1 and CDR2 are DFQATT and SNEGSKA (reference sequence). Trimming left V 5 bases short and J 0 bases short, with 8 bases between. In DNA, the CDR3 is TGCAGTGCTCGCCCAGGCTCTGGGGCCAACGTCCTGACTTTC. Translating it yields CSARPGSGANVLTF.

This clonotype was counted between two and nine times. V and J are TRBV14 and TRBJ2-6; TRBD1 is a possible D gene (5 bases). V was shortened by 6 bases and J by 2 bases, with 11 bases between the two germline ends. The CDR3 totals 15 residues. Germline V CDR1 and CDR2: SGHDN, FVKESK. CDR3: CASSLPGTGANVLTF. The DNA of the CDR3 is TGTGCCAGCAGTCTCCCAGGGACTGGGGCCAACGTCCTGACTTTC.

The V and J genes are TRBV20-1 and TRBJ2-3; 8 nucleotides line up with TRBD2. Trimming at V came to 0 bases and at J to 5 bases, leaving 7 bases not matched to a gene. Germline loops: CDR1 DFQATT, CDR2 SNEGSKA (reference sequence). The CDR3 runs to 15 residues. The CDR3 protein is CSARDQRGRRDTQYF. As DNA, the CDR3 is TGCAGTGCTAGAGATCAGCGGGGGAGGAGAGATACGCAGTATTTT.